The subject of this entry is one T cell receptor beta chain. Its antigen remains unidentified. CDR3 length: 15 residues. CDR1 and CDR2 from the germline V gene are DFQATT and SNEGSKA (reference sequence). The ends lost 1 base at V and 2 bases at J; junction bases unmatched: 2. The record originates from a study of post-analysis software for immune sequencing data. Looking at the study overall: Relapsing-remitting, secondary progressive and progressive-relapsing multiple sclerosis were all included among the disease courses. The study, taken as a whole, reports: Patients carried 5 or 6 TRBV segments more frequently than controls did, and TRBV5-6, TRBV5-1 and TRBV20-1 were among them. For normalized Chao1 diversity, multiple sclerosis patients scored significantly lower than controls did.

Sequencing libraries made from TCR beta cDNA carried unique molecular identifiers. There were about 1 to 10 million T cells, and some 500,000 cDNA molecules came from them. TCRdb used MiXCR to reprocess the PCR reads, holding one entry per CDR3 protein. This table holds about 500,000 distinct CDR3 sequences, around 40% found once. The clonotype was recovered from a girl aged 10 to 17 with multiple sclerosis. Sequences were obtained from blood. The chain links TRBV20-1 to TRBJ2-1; 10 positions agree with TRBD2. For the CDR3, the DNA is TGCAGTGCTAGAGGGACTAGCGGAACCTACAATGAGCAGTTCTTC. Protein: CSARGTSGTYNEQFF.